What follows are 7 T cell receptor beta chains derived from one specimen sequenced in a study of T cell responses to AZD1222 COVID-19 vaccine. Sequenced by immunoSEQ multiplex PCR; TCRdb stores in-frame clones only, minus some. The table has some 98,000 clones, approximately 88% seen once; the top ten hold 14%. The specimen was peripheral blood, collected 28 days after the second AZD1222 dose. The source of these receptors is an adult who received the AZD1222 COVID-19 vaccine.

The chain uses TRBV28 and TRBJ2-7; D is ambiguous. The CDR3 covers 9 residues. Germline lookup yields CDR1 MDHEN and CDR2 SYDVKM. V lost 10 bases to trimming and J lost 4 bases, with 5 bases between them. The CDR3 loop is CATPYEQYF. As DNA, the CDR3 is TGTGCCACACCATACGAGCAGTACTTC.

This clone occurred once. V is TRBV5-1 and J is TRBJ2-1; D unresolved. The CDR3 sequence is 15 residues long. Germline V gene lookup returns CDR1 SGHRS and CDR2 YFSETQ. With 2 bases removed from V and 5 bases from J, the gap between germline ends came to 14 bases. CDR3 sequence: CASSLRSGGNNEQFF. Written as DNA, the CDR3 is TGCGCCAGCAGCTTAAGGTCAGGTGGGAACAATGAGCAGTTCTTC.

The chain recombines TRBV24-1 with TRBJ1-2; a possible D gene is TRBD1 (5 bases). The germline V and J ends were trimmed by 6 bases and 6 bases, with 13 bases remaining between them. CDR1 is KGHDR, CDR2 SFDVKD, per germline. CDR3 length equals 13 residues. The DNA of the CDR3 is TGTGCCACCAGTACAGGAATTTTCGATGGCTACACCTTC. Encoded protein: CATSTGIFDGYTF.

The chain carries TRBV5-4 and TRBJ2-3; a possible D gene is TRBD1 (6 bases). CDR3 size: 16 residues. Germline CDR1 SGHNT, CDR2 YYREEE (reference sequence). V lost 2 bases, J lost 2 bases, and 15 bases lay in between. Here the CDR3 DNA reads TGTGCCAGCAGCTTCAGGGGCCTACCCTCCACAGATACGCAGTATTTT. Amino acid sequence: CASSFRGLPSTDTQYF. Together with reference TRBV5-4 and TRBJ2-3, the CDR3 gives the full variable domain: ETGVTQSPTHLIKTRGQQVTLRCSSQSGHNTVSWYQQALGQGPQFIFQYYREEENGRGNFPPRFSGLQFPNYSSELNVNALELDDSALYLCASSFRGLPSTDTQYFGPGTRLTVL.

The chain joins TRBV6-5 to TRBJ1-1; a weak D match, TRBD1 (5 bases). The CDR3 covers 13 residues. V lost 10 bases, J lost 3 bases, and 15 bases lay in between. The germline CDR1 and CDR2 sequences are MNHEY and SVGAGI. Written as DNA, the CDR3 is TGTGCCATCGAAGGGGATGAGGACACTGAAGCTTTCTTT. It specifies CAIEGDEDTEAFF.

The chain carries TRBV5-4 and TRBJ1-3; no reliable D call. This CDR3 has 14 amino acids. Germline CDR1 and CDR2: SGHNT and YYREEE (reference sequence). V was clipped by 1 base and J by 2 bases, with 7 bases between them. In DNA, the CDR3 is TGTGCCAGCAGCTTGTCGTCCACTGGAAACACCATATATTTT. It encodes CASSLSSTGNTIYF.

CDR3 DNA: TGCGCCAGCAGCTTGGAAGGCAGGGACAATCAGCCCCAGCATTTT. Its protein is CASSLEGRDNQPQHF. V usage is TRBV5-1 and J usage is TRBJ1-5; possibly TRBD1 for D (5 bases). The germline gives CDR1 SGHRS, CDR2 YFSETQ. This CDR3 region has 15 residues. V shed 0 bases and J shed 3 bases, with 10 bases lying between them.